This TCR beta chain stems from a study of blood T cell repertoires in COVID-19. Study-wide background: The United States, Italy and Spain provided the acute and convalescent COVID-19 samples. T cells, B-cell-depleted T cells, or PBMCs provided the cDNA or gDNA that served as material.

Individuals drawn from 24 US areas were about 18 to 100 years old. Produced via immunoSEQ multiplex PCR; TCRdb's table is partial and in-frame only. This table holds 350,000 to 450,000 clones, approximately 91% found once. The specimen sequenced was PBMCs or T cells enriched from blood (not recorded which). The sequence came from a woman under 30 who had been exposed to COVID-19.

CDR3 sequence: CASSVRMGQGKDTIYF. CDR3 bases: TGTGCCAGCAGCGTCAGGATGGGACAGGGAAAGGACACCATATATTTT. The V and J genes are TRBV5-8 and TRBJ1-3; 9 positions agree with TRBD1. This CDR3 region has 16 residues. The ends lost 4 bases at V and 8 bases at J; junction bases unmatched: 13. CDR1 is SGHTS and CDR2 is YDEGEE in the germline V gene.